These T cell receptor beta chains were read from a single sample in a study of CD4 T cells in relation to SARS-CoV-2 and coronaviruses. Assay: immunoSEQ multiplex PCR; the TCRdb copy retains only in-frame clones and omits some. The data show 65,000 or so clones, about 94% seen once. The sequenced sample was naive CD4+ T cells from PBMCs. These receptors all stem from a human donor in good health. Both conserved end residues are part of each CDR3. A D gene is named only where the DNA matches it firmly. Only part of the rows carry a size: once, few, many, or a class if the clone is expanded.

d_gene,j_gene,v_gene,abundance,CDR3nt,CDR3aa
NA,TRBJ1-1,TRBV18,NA,TGTGCCAGCTCACCAACACAGTCCGGGGCTGAAGCTTTCTTT,CASSPTQSGAEAFF
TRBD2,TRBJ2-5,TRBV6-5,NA,TGTGCCAGCAATCGGCTAGCGGGAGGGGAGACCCAGTACTTC,CASNRLAGGETQYF
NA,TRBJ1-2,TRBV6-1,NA,TGTGCCAGCAGTGAATGGACAAACTATGGCTACACCTTC,CASSEWTNYGYTF
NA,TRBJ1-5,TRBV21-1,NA,TGTGCCAGCAGCAATGTTATGGAAAACGGGGCAGGCTATCGCAATCAGCCCCAGCATTTT,CASSNVMENGAGYRNQPQHF
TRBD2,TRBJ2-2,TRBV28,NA,TGTGCCAGCAGTTCTAGCGGGAGCCGTCTTTCGTCCGCCGGGGAGCTGTTTTTT,CASSSSGSRLSSAGELFF
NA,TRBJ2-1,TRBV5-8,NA,TGTGCCAGCAGAGTAGTTACTGAGCAGTTCTTC,CASRVVTEQFF
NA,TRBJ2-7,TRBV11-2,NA,TGTGCCAGCAGCTCGGATTGGCAGGGGAAGTACTTC,CASSSDWQGKYF
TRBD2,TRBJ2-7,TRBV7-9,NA,TGTGCCAGCAGGAGGACTAGCGGGAGTAACGAGCAGTACTTC,CASRRTSGSNEQYF
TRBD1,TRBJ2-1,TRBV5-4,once,TGTGCCAGCAGCTTCGGGACAGAAAACTACAATGAGCAGTTCTTC,CASSFGTENYNEQFF
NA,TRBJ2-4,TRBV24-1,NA,TGTGCCACCAGTGATTCGAGAACGGGGGATACCAAAAACATTCAGTACTTC,CATSDSRTGDTKNIQYF
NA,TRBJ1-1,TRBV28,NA,TGTGCCAGCAAGGACTCCCGCGGACAGCTGAACACTGAAGCTTTCTTT,CASKDSRGQLNTEAFF
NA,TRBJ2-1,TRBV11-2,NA,TGTGCCAGCAGCTTAACCCAATACAATGAGCAGTTCTTC,CASSLTQYNEQFF
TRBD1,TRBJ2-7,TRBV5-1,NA,TGCGCCAGCAGCTTGGGGGACAGGGCCTCCGAGCAGTACTTC,CASSLGDRASEQYF
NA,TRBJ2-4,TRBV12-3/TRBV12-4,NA,TGTGCCAGCAGGAAACAGGCCATTCAGTACTTC,CASRKQAIQYF
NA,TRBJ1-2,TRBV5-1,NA,TGCGCCAGCAGCTTGTCCCCAGGTCGGAGCTATGGCTACACCTTC,CASSLSPGRSYGYTF
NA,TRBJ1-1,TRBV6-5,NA,TGTGCTTCTTATCAGGACACCCAGAACACTGAAGCTTTCTTT,CASYQDTQNTEAFF
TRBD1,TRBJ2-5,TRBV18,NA,TGTGCCAGCTCACCTAGACAGGGGGCAGAGACCCAGTACTTC,CASSPRQGAETQYF
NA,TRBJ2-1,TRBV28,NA,TGTGCCAGCAGTTTTTCGATCTATGAGCAGTTCTTC,CASSFSIYEQFF
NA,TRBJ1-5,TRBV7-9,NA,TGTGCCAGCAGCCAAACAGGCAATCAGCCCCAGCATTTT,CASSQTGNQPQHF
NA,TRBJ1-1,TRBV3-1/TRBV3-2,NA,TGTGCCAGCAGCCAAGTTGGGGGTTTGGTCACTGAAGCTTTCTTT,CASSQVGGLVTEAFF
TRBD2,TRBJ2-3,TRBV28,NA,TGTGCCAGCAGTCATACTAGCGGGAGCACAGATACGCAGTATTTT,CASSHTSGSTDTQYF
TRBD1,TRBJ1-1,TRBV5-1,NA,TGCGCCAGCAGCTTAGCCATGGGACAGTCTACGAACACTGAAGCTTTCTTT,CASSLAMGQSTNTEAFF
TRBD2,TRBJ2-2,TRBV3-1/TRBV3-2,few,TGTGCCAGCAGCCAAGATAGTGGGACTAGAGGCACCGGGGAGCTGTTTTTT,CASSQDSGTRGTGELFF
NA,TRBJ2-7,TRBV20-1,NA,TGCAGTGCTGGCGAGACAGGGCAGTACTTC,CSAGETGQYF
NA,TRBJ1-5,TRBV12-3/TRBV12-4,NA,TGTGCCAGCAGTACAGATAGCAATCAGCCCCAGCATTTT,CASSTDSNQPQHF
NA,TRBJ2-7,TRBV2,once,TGTGCCAGCAGAGGGGACGCCCGAGAGCAGTACTTC,CASRGDAREQYF
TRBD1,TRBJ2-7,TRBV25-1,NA,TGTGCCAGTGCCCCGGGACAGGGGGTCTACGAGCAGTACTTC,CASAPGQGVYEQYF
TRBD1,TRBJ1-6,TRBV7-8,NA,TGTGCCAGCAGCGGATCCCGACAGGGGCCAGAACCCCTCCACTTT,CASSGSRQGPEPLHF
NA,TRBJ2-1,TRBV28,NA,TGTGCCAGCAGTTTACCGCATAGGACCGCCTATGAGCAGTTCTTC,CASSLPHRTAYEQFF
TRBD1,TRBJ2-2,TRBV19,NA,TGTGCCAGTAGTAGGGGACAGGGGCCTTTGAACACCGGGGAGCTGTTTTTT,CASSRGQGPLNTGELFF
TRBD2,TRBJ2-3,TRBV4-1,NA,TGCGCCAGCAGCCAAGTGGAGCGGGAGTGGGGCACAGATACGCAGTATTTT,CASSQVEREWGTDTQYF
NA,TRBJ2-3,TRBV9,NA,TGTGCCAGCAGCGTAGGTTTAGGAGGAGGGGGGGACACAGATACGCAGTATTTT,CASSVGLGGGGDTDTQYF
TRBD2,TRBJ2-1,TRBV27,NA,TGTGCCAGCAGTTTAAAGGATAGGCTAGCGGCCTACAATGAGCAGTTCTTC,CASSLKDRLAAYNEQFF
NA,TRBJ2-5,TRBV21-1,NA,TGTGCCAGCAGCAAGGGGGTGTGTGAGACCCAGTACTTC,CASSKGVCETQYF
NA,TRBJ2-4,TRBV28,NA,TGTGCCACCCTATTGGGAGGGGGCGATGGAAACATTCAGTACTTC,CATLLGGGDGNIQYF
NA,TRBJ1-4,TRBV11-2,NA,TGTGCCAGCAGCCGACCGGGCAGGCTCAATGAAAAACTGTTTTTT,CASSRPGRLNEKLFF
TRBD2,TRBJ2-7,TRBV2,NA,TGTGCCAGCAACCCAGTGGTAGCGGGTCACGAGCAGTACTTC,CASNPVVAGHEQYF
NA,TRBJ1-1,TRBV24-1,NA,TGTGCCACCAGTGCCCCGGGACTGGGAACCGCTGAAGCTTTCTTT,CATSAPGLGTAEAFF
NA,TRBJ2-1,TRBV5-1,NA,TGCGCCAGCAGCGCTGGGGCCCACAATGAGCAGTTCTTC,CASSAGAHNEQFF
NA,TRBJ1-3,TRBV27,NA,TGTGCCAGCACCCCCGACAGGAGCTCTGGAAACACCATATATTTT,CASTPDRSSGNTIYF
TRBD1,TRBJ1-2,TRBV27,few,TGTGCCAGCAGTCCCCGGGACAGATTCTATGGCTACACCTTC,CASSPRDRFYGYTF
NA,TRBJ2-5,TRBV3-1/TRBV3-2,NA,TGTGCCAGCAGCCAAGATGGGGGGGCATTGAGCCAAGAGACCCAGTACTTC,CASSQDGGALSQETQYF
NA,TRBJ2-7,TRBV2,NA,TGTGCCAGCAGTGGAGGCACGGGACCGACGACCTACGAGCAGTACTTC,CASSGGTGPTTYEQYF
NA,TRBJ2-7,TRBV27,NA,TGTGCCAGCAGTTTATCCCGAAGACCTCCAGTGTACTTC,CASSLSRRPPVYF